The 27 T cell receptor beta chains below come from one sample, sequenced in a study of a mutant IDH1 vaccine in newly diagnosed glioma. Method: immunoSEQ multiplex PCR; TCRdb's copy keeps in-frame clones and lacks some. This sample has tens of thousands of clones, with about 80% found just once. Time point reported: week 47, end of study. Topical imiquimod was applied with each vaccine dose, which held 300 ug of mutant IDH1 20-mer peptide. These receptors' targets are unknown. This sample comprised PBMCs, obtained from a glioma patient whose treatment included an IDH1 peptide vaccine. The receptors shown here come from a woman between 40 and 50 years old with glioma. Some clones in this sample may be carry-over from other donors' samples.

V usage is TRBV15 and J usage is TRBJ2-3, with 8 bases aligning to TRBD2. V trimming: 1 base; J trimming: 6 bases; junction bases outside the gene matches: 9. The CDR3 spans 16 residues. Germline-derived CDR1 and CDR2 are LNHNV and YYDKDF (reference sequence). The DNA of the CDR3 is TGTGCCACCAGCAGAGTGGGTCGGGGGGGCGGCGATACGCAGTATTTT. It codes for CATSRVGRGGGDTQYF.

The CDR3: CASSQVETGAYQETQYF. CDR3 DNA sequence: TGCGCCAGCAGCCAGGTGGAGACAGGGGCGTACCAAGAGACCCAGTACTTC. This rearrangement joins TRBV4-1 to TRBJ2-5, with 8 bases that match TRBD1. The V and J ends lost 3 bases and 0 bases, in that order; junction bases with no gene match: 9. The CDR3 is made up of 17 amino acids. Per the germline V gene, CDR1 is MGHRA and CDR2 is YSYEKL.

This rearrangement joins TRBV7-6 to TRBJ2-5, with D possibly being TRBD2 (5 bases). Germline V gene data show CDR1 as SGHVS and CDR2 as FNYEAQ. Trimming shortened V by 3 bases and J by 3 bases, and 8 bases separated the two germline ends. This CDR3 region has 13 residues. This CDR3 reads CASSFPGEETQYF. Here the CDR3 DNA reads TGTGCCAGCAGCTTCCCCGGGGAAGAGACCCAGTACTTC.

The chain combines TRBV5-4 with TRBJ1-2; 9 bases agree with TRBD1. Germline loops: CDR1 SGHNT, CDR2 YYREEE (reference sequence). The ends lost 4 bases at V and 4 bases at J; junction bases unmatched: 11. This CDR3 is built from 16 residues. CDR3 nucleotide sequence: TGTGCCAGCAGCCTGCCGGGACAGGGTCTACTCTATGGCTACACCTTC. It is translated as CASSLPGQGLLYGYTF.

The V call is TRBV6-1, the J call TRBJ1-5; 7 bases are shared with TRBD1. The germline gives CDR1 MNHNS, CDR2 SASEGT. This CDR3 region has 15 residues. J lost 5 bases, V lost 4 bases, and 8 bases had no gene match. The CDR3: CASSASTGRDQPQHF. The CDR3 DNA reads TGTGCCAGCAGTGCTTCGACAGGGCGAGATCAGCCCCAGCATTTT.

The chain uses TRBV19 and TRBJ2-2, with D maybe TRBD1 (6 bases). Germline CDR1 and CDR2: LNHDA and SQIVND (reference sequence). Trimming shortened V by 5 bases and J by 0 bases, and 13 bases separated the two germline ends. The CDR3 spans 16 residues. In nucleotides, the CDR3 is TGTGCCAGTAGTCCCCCGGGACATTCGAACACCGGGGAGCTGTTTTTT. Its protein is CASSPPGHSNTGELFF.

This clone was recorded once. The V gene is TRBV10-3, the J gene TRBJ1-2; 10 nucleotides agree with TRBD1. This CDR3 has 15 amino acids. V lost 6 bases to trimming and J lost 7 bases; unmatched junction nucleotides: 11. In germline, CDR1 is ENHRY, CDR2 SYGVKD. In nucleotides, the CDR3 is TGTGCCATCAGCCAAACGACAGGGGGCTTCGGTGGCTACACCTTC. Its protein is CAISQTTGGFGGYTF.

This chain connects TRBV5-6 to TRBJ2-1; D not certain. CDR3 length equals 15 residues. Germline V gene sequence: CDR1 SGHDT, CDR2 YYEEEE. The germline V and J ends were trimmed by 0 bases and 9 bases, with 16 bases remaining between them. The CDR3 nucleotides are TGTGCCAGCAGCTTGGCCTCAAACCTCTACGGTGAGCAGTTCTTC. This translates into CASSLASNLYGEQFF.

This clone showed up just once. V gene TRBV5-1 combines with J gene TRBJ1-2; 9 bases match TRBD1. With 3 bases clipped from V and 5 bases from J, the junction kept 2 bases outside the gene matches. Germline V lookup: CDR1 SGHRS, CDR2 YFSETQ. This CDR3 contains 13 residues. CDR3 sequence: CASSWDRDYGYTF. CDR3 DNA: TGCGCCAGCAGCTGGGACAGGGATTATGGCTACACCTTC.

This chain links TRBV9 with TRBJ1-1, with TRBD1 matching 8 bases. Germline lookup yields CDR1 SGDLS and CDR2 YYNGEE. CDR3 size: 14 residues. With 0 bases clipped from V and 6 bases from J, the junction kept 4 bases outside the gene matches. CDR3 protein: CASSVAGTGSEAFF. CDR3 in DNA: TGTGCCAGCAGCGTAGCAGGGACAGGCTCTGAAGCTTTCTTT.

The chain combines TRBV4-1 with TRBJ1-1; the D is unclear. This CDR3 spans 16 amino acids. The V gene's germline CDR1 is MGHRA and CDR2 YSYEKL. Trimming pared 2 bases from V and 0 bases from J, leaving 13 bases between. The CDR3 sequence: CASSQMAGLLNTEAFF. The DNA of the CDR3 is TGCGCCAGCAGCCAAATGGCAGGCCTATTGAACACTGAAGCTTTCTTT.

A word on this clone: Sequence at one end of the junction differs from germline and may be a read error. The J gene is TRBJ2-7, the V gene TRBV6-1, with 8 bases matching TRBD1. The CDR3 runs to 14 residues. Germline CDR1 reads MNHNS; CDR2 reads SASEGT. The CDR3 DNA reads TGTGCCAGCAGGGAAGGACAGGGCCGGTACGAGCAGTACTTC. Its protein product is CASREGQGRYEQYF.

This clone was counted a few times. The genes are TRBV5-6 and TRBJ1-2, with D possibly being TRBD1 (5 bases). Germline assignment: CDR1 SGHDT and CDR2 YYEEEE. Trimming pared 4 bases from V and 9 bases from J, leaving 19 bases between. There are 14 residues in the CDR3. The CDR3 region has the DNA TGTGCCAGCAGCCCCGGATCAGGGATTGCCCGCTACACCTTC. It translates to CASSPGSGIARYTF.

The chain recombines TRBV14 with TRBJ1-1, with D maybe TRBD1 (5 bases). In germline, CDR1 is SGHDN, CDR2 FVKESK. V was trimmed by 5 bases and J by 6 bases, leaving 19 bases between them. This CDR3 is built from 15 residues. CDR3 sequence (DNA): TGTGCCAGCAGCTTCTTAAAGGCAGGGAGGGCTGAAGCTTTCTTT. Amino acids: CASSFLKAGRAEAFF. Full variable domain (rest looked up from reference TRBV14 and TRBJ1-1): EAGVTQFPSHSVIEKGQTVTLRCDPISGHDNLYWYRRVMGKEIKFLLHFVKESKQDESGMPNNRFLAERTGGTYSTLKVQPAELEDSGVYFCASSFLKAGRAEAFFGQGTRLTVV.

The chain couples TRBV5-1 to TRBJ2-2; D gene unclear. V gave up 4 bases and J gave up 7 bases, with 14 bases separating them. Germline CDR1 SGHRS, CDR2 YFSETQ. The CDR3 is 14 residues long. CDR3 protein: CASSTGGGGGELFF. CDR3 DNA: TGCGCCAGCAGCACCGGTGGTGGCGGCGGGGAGCTGTTTTTT.

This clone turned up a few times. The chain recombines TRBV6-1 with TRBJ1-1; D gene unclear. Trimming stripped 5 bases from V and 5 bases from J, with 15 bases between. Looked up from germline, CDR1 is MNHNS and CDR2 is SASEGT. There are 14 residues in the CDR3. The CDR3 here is CASSSAVAWTEAFF. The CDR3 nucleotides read TGTGCCAGCAGTAGCGCGGTTGCGTGGACTGAAGCTTTCTTT.

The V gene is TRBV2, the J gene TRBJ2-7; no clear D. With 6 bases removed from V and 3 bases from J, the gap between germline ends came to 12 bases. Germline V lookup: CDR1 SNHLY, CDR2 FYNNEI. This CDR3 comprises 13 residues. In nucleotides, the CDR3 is TGTGCCAGCAGACTCTCCCCAGGCTACGAGCAGTACTTC. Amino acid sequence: CASRLSPGYEQYF. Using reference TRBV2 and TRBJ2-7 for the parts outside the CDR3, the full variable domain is EPEVTQTPSHQVTQMGQEVILRCVPISNHLYFYWYRQILGQKVEFLVSFYNNEISEKSEIFDDQFSVERPDGSNFTLKIRSTKLEDSAMYFCASRLSPGYEQYFGPGTRLTVT.

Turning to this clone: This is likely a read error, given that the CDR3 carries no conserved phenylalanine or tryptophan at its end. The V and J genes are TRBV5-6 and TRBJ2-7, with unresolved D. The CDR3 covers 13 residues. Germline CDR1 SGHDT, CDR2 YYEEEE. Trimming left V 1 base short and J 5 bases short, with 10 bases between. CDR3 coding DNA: TGTGCCAGCAGCTTGTACTCGGGTGACGAGCAGTACTCC. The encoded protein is CASSLYSGDEQYS.

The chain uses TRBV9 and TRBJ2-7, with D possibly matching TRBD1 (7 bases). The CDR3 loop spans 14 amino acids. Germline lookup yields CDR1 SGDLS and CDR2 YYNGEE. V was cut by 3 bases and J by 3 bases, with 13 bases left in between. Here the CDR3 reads CASSAGDRFYEQYF. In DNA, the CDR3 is TGTGCCAGCAGCGCGGGGGACAGATTCTACGAGCAGTACTTC.

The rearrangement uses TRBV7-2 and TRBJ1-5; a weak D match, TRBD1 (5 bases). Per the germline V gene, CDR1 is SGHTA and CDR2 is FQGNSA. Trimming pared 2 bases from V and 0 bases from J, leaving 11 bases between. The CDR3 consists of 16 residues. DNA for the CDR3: TGTGCCAGCAGCTTATATGGGGGGATTAGCAATCAGCCCCAGCATTTT. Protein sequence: CASSLYGGISNQPQHF. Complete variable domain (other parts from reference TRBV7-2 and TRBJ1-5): GAGVSQSPSNKVTEKGKDVELRCDPISGHTALYWYRQSLGQGLEFLIYFQGNSAPDKSGLPSDRFSAERTGGSVSTLTIQRTQQEDSAVYLCASSLYGGISNQPQHFGDGTRLSIL.

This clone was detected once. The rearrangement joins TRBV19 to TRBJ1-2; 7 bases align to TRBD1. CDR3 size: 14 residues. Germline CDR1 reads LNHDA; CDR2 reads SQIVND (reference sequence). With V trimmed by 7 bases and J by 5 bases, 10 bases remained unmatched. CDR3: CASTPRGGLYGYTF. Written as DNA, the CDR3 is TGTGCCAGTACTCCGAGAGGGGGCTTATATGGCTACACCTTC.

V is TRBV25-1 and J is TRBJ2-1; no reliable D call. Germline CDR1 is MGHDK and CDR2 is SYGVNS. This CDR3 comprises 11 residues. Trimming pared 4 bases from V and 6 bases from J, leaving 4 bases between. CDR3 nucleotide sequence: TGTGCCAGCAGTGCCTTCAATGAGCAGTTCTTC. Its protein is CASSAFNEQFF. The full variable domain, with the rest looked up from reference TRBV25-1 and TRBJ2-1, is EADIYQTPRYLVIGTGKKITLECSQTMGHDKMYWYQQDPGMELHLIHYSYGVNSTEKGDLSSESTVSRIRTEHFPLTLESARPSHTSQYLCASSAFNEQFFGPGTRLTVL.

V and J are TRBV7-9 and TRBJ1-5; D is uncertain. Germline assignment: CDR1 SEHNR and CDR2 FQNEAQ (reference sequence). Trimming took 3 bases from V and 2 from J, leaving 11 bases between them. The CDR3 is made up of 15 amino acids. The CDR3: CASSLGEVGNQPQHF. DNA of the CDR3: TGTGCCAGCAGCTTGGGTGAAGTTGGCAATCAGCCCCAGCATTTT.

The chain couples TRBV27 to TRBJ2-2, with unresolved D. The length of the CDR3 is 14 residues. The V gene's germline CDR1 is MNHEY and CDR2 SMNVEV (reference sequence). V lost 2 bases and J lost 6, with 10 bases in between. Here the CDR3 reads CASSLALGSGELFF. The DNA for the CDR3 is TGTGCCAGCAGTTTAGCACTTGGGTCCGGGGAGCTGTTTTTT.

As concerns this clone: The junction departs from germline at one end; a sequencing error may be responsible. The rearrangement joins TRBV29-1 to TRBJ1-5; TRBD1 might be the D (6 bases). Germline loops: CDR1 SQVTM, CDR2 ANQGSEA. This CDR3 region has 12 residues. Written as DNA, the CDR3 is TGCAGCGTCGGACAGAACAATCAGCCCCGGCATTTT. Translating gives CSVGQNNQPRHF.

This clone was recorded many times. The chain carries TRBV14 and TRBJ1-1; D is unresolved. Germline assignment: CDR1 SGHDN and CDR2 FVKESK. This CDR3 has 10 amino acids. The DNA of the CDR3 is TGTGCTTATAAGGCCGGAACAGCTTTCTTT. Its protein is CAYKAGTAFF.

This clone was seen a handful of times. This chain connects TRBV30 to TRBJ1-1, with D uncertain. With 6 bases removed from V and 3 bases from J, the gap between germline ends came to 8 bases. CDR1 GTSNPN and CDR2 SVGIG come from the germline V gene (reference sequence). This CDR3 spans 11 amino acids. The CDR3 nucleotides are TGTGCCTGCCGGGGTTACACTGAAGCTTTCTTT. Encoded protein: CACRGYTEAFF.